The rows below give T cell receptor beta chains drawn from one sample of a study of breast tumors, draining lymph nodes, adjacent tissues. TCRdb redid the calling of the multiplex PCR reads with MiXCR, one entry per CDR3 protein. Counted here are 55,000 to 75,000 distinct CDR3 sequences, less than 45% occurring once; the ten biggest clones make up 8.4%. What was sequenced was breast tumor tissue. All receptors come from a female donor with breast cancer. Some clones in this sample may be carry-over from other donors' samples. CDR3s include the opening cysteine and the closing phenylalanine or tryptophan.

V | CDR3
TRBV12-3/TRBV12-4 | CASSLAGNRGNAIYF
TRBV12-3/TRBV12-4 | CASRHNVDQPQHF
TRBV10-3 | CAISEPRGSTDTQYF
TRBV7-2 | CASSPSYAGELFF
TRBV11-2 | CASSLEGTGQYGYTF
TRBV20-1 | CSARGTGSPQHF
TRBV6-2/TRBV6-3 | CASSHQPQGSHGYTF
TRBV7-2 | CASSSHRGPQNIQYF
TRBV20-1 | CSARRHTEAFF
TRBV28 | CASSFFTGELFF
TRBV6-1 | CASRDSLQPQHF
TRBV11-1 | CASTSGNTIYF
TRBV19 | CASSMVAGAMNTEAFF
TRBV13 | CASSRTGTGVPLNYGYTF
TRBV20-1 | CSAGTGDRARTDTQYF
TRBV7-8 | CASSLGRGLTSGEPFF
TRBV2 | CASREQGAGQPQHF
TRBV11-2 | CASSLVGGTAYEQYF
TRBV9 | CASSPRDRGYEQYF
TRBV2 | CASSRSGTGGETQYF
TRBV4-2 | CASSQRWGREDYGYTF